This T cell receptor beta chain was captured in a study of cytomegalovirus exposure and HLA in healthy donors. General observations from the study: Follow-up analysis later connected one missense variant in DCLRE1C with trimming of TCR beta V- and J-genes. Several of the most significant clusters were apparently associated with common viral pathogens in a later analysis.

Healthy bone marrow donors made up the cohort. The PCR made use of 60 Vbeta and 13 Jbeta primers. TCRdb's copy holds only in-frame clones and misses some; the assay was immunoSEQ multiplex PCR. The sample is made up of under 150,000 clones, and the top ten hold 2% to 3% of it. Of note for this clone: Its antigen is as yet unknown.

Trimming took 1 base from V and 5 from J, leaving 11 bases between them. Germline V gene data show CDR1 as PRHDT and CDR2 as FYEKMQ (reference sequence). The CDR3 spans 14 residues. The V call is TRBV13, the J call TRBJ1-1, with D tentatively TRBD1 (6 bases). Source material: PBMCs. The TCR originated in a man aged 35-49 years in good health and CMV-seronegative. The CDR3 bases are TGTGCCAGCAGCTTAGACAGGGAGGGGACTGAAGCTTTCTTT. This encodes CASSLDREGTEAFF.